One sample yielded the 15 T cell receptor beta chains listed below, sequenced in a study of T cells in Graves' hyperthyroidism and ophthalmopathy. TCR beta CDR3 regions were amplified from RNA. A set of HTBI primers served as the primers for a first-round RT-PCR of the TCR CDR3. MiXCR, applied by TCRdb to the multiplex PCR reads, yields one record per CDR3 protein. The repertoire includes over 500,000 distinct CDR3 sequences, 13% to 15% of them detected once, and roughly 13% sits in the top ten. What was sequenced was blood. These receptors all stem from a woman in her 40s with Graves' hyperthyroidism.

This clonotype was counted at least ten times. The CDR3 protein is CASSSVAGPSYEQYF. The DNA of the CDR3 is TGTGCCAGCAGCTCCGTAGCGGGACCCTCCTACGAGCAGTACTTC. J is TRBJ2-7 and V is TRBV7-2; TRBD2 aligns across 8 bases. J was trimmed by 0 bases and V by 4 bases; bases with no gene match: 5. CDR3 size: 15 residues. Germline V gene lookup returns CDR1 SGHTA and CDR2 FQGNSA.

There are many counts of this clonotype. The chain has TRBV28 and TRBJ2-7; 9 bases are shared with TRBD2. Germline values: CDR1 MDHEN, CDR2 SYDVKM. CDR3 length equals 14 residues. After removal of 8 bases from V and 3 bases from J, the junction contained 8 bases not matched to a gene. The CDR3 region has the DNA TGTGCCAGCCGCTCGCGGGAGGGCCTCTACGAGCAGTACTTC. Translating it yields CASRSREGLYEQYF.

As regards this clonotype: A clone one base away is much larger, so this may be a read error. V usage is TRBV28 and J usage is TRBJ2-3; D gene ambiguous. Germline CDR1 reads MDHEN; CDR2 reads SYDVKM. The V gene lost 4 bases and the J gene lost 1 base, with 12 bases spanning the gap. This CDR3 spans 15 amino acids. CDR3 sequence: CASSSHRTGTDTQYF. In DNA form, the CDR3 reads TGTGCCAGCAGTTCCCACCGCACAGGCACAGATACGCAGTATTTT.

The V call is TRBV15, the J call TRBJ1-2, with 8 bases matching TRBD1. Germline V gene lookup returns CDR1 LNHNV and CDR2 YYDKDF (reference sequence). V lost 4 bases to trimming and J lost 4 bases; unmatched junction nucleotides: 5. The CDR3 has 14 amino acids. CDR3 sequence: CATSTRDRTYGYTF. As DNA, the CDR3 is TGTGCCACCAGCACTCGGGACAGGACCTATGGCTACACCTTC.

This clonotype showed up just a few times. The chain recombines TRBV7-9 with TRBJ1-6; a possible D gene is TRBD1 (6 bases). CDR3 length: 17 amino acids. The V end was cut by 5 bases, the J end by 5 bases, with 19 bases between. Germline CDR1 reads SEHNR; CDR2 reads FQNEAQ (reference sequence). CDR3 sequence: CASSPVSDSPHNSPLHF. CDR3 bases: TGTGCCAGCAGCCCAGTATCGGACAGCCCACATAATTCACCCCTCCACTTT.

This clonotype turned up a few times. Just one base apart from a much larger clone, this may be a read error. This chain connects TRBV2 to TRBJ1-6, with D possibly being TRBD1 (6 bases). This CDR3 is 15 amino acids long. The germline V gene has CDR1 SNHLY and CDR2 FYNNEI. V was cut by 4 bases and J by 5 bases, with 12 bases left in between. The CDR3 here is CASSASGGHNSPLHF. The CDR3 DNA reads TGTGCCAGCAGTGCCTCGGGGGGGCATAATTCACCCCTCCACTTT.

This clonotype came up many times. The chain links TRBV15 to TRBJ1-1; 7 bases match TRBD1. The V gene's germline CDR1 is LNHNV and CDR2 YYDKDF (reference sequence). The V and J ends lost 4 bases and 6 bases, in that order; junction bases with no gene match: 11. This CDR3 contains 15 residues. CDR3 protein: CATSIRQGGSPEAFF. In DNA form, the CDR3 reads TGTGCCACCAGCATACGACAGGGAGGGAGCCCTGAAGCTTTCTTT. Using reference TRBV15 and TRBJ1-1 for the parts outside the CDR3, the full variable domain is DAMVIQNPRYQVTQFGKPVTLSCSQTLNHNVMYWYQQKSSQAPKLLFHYYDKDFNNEADTPDNFQSRRPNTSFCFLDIRSPGLGDTAMYLCATSIRQGGSPEAFFGQGTRLTVV.

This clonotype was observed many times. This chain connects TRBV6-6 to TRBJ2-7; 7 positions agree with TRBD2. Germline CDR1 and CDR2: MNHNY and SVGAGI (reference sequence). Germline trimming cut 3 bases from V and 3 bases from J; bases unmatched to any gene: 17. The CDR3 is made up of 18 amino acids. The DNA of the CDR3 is TGTGCCAGCAGTTATTCGTTTTCCTGGACTAGGTGGAACTACGAGCAGTACTTC. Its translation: CASSYSFSWTRWNYEQYF.

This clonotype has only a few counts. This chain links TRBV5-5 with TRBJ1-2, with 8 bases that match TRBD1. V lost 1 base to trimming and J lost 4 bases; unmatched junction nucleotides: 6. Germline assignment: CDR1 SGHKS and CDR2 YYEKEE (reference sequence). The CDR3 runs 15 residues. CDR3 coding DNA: TGTGCCAGCAGCTTGCAGGGGGCAGCTAGCTATGGCTACACCTTC. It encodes CASSLQGAASYGYTF.

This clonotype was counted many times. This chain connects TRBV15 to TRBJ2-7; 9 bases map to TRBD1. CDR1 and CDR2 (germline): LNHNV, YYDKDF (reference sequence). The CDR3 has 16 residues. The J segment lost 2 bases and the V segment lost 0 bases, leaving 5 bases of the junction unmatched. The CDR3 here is CATSRDLGTGTYEQYF. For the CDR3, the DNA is TGTGCCACCAGCAGAGATCTCGGGACAGGGACCTACGAGCAGTACTTC.

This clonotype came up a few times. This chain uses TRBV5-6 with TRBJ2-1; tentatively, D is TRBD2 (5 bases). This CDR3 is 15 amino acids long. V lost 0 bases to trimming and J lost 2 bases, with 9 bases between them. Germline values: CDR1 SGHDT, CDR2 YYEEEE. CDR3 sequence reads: CASSLGTPAYNEQFF. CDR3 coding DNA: TGTGCCAGCAGCTTGGGGACTCCCGCCTACAATGAGCAGTTCTTC. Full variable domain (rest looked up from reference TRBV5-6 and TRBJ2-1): DAGVTQSPTHLIKTRGQQVTLRCSPKSGHDTVSWYQQALGQGPQFIFQYYEEEERQRGNFPDRFSGHQFPNYSSELNVNALLLGDSALYLCASSLGTPAYNEQFFGPGTRLTVL.

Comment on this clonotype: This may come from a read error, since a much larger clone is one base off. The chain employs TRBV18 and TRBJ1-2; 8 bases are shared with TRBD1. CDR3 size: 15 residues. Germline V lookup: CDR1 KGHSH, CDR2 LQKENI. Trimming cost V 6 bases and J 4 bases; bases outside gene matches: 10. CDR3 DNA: TGTGCCAGCTCCAACGAGGACAGGGTCATCTATGGCTACACCTTC. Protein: CASSNEDRVIYGYTF.

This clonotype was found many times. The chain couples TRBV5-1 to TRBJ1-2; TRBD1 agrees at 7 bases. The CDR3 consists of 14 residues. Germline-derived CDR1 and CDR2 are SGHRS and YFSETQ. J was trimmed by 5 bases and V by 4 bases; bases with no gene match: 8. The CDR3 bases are TGCGCCAGCAGCACCGGACAGGCGACGTATGGCTACACCTTC. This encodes CASSTGQATYGYTF.

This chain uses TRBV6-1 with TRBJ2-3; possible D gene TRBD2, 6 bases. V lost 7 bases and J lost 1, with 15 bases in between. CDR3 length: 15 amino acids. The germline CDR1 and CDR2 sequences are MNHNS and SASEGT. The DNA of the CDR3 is TGTGCCAGCAAGTTCGGGAGCGGAGGCACAGATACGCAGTATTTT. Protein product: CASKFGSGGTDTQYF.

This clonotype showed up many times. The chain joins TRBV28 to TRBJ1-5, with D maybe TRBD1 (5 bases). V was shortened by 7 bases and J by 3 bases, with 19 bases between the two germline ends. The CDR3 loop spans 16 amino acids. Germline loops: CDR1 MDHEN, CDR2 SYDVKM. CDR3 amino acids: CASNVGGSKLNQPQHF. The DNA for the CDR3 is TGTGCCAGCAACGTGGGGGGAAGTAAACTCAATCAGCCCCAGCATTTT.